This record covers a single T cell receptor (beta chain). This specimen belongs to a study of blood T cells in healthy people across ages. Combining a sample-barcoded 5' primer with a J-beta primer mix, a second PCR ran for about 6 to 12 cycles. Per-sample output comprised a minimum of 2.5 million paired-end reads containing CDR3. TCRdb re-called the 5' RACE reads with MiXCR, one entry per CDR3 protein. The table includes about 1 million distinct CDR3 sequences, 40% to 50% detected once. The clonotype originates from an older woman in good health. Input material: blood.

As DNA, the CDR3 is TGCGCCAGTTCCTCGGCAGGGCTGAACACTGAAGCTTTCTTT. This gives the protein CASSSAGLNTEAFF. The gene calls are TRBV5-1 and TRBJ1-1, with a tentative D call TRBD1 (5 bases). Germline loops: CDR1 SGHRS, CDR2 YFSETQ. This CDR3 region has 14 residues. V lost 8 bases, J lost 0 bases, and 14 bases lay in between.